Listed here is a single TCR beta chain. Seattle patients were enrolled during active infection and followed longitudinally. Measured with immunoSEQ multiplex PCR; TCRdb has only the in-frame clones, and not every one. The table has fewer than 200,000 clones, about 81% seen once. These data are taken from a study of blood T cell repertoires in COVID-19. About the study: The United States, Italy and Spain provided the acute and convalescent COVID-19 samples. The analysed material was cDNA or gDNA that came from T cells, B-cell-depleted T cells, or PBMCs.

The clonotype originates from a woman in her sixties with COVID-19, enrolled during active disease. The sequenced sample was peripheral blood.

As DNA, the CDR3 is TGCGCCAGCAGCTTGGGTAGGGAGGAGCAGTACTTC. This translates into CASSLGREEQYF. This chain joins TRBV5-1 and TRBJ2-7; possibly TRBD2 for D (5 bases). V was clipped by 0 bases and J by 7 bases, with 8 bases between them. The CDR3 spans 12 residues. From germline, CDR1 is SGHRS and CDR2 YFSETQ.